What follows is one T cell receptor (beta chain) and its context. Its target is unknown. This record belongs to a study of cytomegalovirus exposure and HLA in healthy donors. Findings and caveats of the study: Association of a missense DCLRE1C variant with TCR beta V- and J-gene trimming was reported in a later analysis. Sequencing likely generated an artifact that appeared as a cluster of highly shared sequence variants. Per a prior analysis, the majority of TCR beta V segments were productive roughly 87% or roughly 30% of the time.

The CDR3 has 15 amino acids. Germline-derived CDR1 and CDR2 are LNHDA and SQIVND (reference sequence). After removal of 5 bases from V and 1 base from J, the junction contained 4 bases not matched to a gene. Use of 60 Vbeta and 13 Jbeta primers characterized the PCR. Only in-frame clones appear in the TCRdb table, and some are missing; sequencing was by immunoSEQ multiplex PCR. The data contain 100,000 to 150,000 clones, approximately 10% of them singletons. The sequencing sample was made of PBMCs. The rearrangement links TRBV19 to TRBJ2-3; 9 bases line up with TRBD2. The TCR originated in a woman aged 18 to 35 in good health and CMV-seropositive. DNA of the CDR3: TGTGCCAGTAGTTCCCGGACTAGCGGCACAGATACGCAGTATTTT. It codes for CASSSRTSGTDTQYF.